This T cell receptor beta chain was identified in a study of blood T cell repertoires in COVID-19. At the level of the study: Collection of acute and convalescent COVID-19 samples took place in the United States, Italy and Spain. PBMCs, B-cell-depleted T cells, or T cells provided the cDNA or gDNA that made up the material.

Sequencing used immunoSEQ multiplex PCR; TCRdb keeps in-frame clones, though not all of them. The data contain 200,000 to 300,000 clones, 70% to 90% of them seen just once; the ten biggest clones take up almost 2%. Germline CDR1 is LNHDA and CDR2 is SQIVND (reference sequence). V lost 5 bases and J 4 bases, leaving 24 bases between the germline ends. This CDR3 comprises 17 residues. The sample comprised peripheral blood. This TCR derives from a man aged 25-40 years with active or convalescent COVID-19. The rearrangement joins TRBV19 to TRBJ2-7, with D unclear. The DNA for the CDR3 is TGTGCCAGTAGTGCCCCCGGTTTAATAGCAGAAGGATACGAGCAGTACTTC. Its protein product is CASSAPGLIAEGYEQYF.